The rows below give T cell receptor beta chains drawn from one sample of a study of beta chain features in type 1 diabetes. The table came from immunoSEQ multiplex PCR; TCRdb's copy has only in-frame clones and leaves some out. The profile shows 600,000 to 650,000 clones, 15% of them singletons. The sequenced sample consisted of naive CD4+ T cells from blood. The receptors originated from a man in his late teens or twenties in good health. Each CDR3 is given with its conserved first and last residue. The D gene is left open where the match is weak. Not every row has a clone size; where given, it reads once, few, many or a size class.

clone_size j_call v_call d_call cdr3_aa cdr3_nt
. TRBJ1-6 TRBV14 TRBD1 CASSANLGQGNSPLHF TGTGCCAGCAGCGCGAATTTGGGACAGGGAAATTCACCCCTCCACTTT
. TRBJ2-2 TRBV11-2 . CASSLLSGELFF TGTGCCAGCAGCTTGCTATCCGGGGAGCTGTTTTTT
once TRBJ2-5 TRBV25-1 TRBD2 CASGLAGQETQYF TGTGCCAGCGGACTAGCGGGACAAGAGACCCAGTACTTC
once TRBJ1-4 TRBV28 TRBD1 CAILDRVGEKLFF TGTGCCATCTTAGACAGGGTAGGGGAAAAACTGTTTTTT
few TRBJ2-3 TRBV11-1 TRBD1 CASSPQGADTQYF TGTGCCAGCAGCCCCCAGGGGGCAGATACGCAGTATTTT
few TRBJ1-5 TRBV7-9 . CASSLDRALGNQPQHF TGTGCCAGCAGCTTAGACAGGGCCTTGGGCAATCAGCCCCAGCATTTT
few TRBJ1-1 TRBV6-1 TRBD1 CASSETGVLNTEAFF TGTGCCAGCAGTGAAACAGGGGTATTGAACACTGAAGCTTTCTTT
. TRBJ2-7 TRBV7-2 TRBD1 CASSLSGQGAYEQYF TGTGCCAGCAGCTTATCGGGACAGGGAGCCTACGAGCAGTACTTC
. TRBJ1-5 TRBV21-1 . CASSTTYVGLQPQHF TGTGCCAGCAGCACAACTTACGTCGGGCTACAGCCCCAGCATTTT
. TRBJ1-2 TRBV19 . CASSIEGPGHGYTF TGTGCCAGTAGTATAGAAGGGCCCGGACATGGCTACACCTTC
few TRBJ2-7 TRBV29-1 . CSVEAGVDEQYF TGCAGCGTTGAAGCAGGGGTGGACGAGCAGTACTTC
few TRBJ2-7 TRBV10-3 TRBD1 CATQNPTGLRLEQYF TGTGCCACCCAAAACCCGACAGGGTTACGGTTAGAGCAGTACTTC
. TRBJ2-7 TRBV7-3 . CASSLSGRNYEQYF TGTGCCAGCAGCTTATCAGGGAGAAACTACGAGCAGTACTTC
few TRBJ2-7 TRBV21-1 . CASSKRQVTPIPYEQYF TGTGCCAGCAGCAAAAGACAGGTTACCCCGATCCCTTACGAGCAGTACTTC
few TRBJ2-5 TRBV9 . CASSVSPDSQETQYF TGTGCCAGCAGCGTCTCCCCGGACAGCCAAGAGACCCAGTACTTC
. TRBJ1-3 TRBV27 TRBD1 CASSYRGYSGNTIYF TGTGCCAGCAGCTACAGGGGCTACTCTGGAAACACCATATATTTT
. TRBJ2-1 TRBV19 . CASSIVSGNLYNEQFF TGTGCCAGTAGTATAGTTTCAGGAAACCTCTACAATGAGCAGTTCTTC
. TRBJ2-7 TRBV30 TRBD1 CAWRTGWGYEQYF TGTGCCTGGAGGACAGGGTGGGGCTACGAGCAGTACTTC
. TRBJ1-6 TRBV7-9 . CASSSPSGAGNSPLHF TGTGCCAGCAGCTCTCCATCTGGGGCAGGTAATTCACCCCTCCACTTT
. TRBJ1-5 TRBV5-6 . CASSLNPNQPQHF TGTGCCAGCAGCTTGAACCCTAATCAGCCCCAGCATTTT
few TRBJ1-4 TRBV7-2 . CASSLNYEKLFF TGTGCCAGCAGCTTAAATTATGAAAAACTGTTTTTT
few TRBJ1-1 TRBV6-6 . CASSSRASEAFF TGTGCCAGCAGTTCTCGGGCCAGTGAAGCTTTCTTT
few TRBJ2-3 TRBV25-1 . CASRTGFSTDTQYF TGTGCCAGCAGAACAGGGTTTAGCACAGATACGCAGTATTTT
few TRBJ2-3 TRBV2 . CASMRSWARDTQYF TGTGCCAGCATGAGGAGTTGGGCACGAGATACGCAGTATTTT
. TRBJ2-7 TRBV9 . CASSVEGTPSYEQYF TGTGCCAGCAGCGTAGAGGGGACACCCTCCTACGAGCAGTACTTC
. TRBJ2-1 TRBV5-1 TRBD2 CASRGASGSPSSYNEQFF TGCGCCAGCCGAGGGGCTAGCGGGAGTCCAAGCTCCTACAATGAGCAGTTCTTC
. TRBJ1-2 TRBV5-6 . CASSFGPTGFYGYTF TGTGCCAGCAGCTTCGGGCCAACAGGGTTCTATGGCTACACCTTC
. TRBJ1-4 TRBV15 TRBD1 CATSRDGTGKEKLFF TGTGCCACCAGCAGAGATGGGACAGGGAAGGAAAAACTGTTTTTT
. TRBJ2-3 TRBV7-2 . CASGLDTDTQYF TGTGCCAGCGGACTTGACACAGATACGCAGTATTTT
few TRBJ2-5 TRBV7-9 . CASSLEGTFFRTQYF TGTGCCAGCAGCTTAGAGGGTACCTTTTTTCGGACCCAGTACTTC
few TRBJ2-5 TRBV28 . CASSRPVGATETQYF TGTGCCAGCAGCCGACCGGTGGGCGCGACAGAGACCCAGTACTTC
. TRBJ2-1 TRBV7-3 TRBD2 CASSPLAGVDNEQFF TGTGCCAGCAGCCCTCTAGCGGGAGTAGATAATGAGCAGTTCTTC
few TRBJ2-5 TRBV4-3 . CASSRTNIGAGGTQYF TGCGCCAGCAGCCGAACGAATATAGGGGCCGGGGGGACCCAGTACTTC
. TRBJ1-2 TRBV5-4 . CASSSPGKGANYGYTF TGTGCCAGCAGCTCCCCTGGTAAGGGGGCTAACTATGGCTACACCTTC
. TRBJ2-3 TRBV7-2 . CASSLAGPTDTQYF TGTGCCAGCAGCTTAGCGGGGCCCACAGATACGCAGTATTTT
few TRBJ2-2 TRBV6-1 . CASLLGTGELFF TGTGCCAGCTTGTTGGGCACCGGGGAGCTGTTTTTT
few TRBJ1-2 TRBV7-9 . CASGLYEQNYGYTF TGTGCCAGCGGACTATACGAACAGAACTATGGCTACACCTTC